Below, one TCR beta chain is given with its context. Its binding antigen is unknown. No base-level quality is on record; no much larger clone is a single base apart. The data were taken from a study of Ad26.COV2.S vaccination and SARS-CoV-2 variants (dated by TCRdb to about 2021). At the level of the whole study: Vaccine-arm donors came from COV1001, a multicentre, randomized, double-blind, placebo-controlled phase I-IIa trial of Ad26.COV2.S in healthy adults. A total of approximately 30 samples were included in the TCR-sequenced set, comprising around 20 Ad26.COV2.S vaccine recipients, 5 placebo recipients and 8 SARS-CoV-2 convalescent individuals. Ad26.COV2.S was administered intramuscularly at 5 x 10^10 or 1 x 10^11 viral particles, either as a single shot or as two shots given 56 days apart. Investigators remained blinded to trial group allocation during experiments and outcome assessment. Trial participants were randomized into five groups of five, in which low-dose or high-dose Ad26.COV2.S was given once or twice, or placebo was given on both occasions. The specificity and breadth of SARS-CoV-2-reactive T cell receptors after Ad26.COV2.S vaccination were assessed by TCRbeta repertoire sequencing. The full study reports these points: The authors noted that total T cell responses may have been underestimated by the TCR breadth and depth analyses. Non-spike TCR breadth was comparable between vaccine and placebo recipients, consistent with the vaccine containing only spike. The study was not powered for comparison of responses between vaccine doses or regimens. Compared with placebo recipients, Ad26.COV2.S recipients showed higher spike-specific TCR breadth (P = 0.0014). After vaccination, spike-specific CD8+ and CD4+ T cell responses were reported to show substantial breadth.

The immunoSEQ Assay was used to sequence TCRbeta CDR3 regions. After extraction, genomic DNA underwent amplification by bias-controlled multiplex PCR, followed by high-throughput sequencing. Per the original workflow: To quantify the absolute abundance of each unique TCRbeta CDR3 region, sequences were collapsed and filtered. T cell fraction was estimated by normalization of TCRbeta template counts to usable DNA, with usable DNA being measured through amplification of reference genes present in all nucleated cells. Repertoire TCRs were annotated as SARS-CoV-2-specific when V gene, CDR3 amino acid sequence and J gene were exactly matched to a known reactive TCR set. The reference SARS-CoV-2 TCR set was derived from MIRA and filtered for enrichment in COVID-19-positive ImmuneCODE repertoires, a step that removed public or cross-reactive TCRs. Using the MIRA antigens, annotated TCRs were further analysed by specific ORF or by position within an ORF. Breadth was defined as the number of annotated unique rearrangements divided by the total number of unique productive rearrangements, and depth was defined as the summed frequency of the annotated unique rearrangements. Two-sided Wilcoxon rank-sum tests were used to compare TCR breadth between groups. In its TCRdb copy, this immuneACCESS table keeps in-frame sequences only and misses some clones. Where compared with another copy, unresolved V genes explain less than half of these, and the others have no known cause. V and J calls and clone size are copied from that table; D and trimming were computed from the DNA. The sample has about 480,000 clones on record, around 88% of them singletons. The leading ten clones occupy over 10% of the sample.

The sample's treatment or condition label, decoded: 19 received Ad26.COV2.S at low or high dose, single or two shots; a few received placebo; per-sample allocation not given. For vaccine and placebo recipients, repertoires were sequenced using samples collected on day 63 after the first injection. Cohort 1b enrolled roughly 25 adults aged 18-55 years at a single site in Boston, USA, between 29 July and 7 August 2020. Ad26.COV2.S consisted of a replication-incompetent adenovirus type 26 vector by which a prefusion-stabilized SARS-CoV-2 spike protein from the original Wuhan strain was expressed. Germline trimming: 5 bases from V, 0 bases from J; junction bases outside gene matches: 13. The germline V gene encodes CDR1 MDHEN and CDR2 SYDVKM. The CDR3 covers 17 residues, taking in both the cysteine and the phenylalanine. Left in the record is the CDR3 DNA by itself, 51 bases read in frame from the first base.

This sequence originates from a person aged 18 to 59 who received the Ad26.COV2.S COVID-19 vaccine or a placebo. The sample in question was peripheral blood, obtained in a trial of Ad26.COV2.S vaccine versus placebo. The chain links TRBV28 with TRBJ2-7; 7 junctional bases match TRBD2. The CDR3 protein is CASSPPSASGSSYEQYF. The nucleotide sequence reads TGTGCCAGCAGTCCCCCTTCCGCTAGCGGCTCCTCCTACGAGCAGTACTTC. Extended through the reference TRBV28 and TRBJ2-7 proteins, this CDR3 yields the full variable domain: DVKVTQSSRYLVKRTGEKVFLECVQDMDHENMFWYRQDPGLGLRLIYFSYDVKMKEKGDIPEGYSVSREKKERFSLILESASTNQTSMYLCASSPPSASGSSYEQYFGPGTRLTVT.